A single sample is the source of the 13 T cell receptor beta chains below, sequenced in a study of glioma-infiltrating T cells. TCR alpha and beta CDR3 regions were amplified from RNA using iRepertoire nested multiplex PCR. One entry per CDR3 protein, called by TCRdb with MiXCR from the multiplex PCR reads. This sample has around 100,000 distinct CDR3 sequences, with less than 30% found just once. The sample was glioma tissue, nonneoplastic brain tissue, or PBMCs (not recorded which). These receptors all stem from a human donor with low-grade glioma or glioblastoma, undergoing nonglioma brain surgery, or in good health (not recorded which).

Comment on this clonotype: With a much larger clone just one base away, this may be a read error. CDR3 protein: CASSLAYYQRQHF. CDR3 nucleotides: TGTGCCAGCAGCTTAGCCTACTATCAGCGCCAGCATTTT. The V call is TRBV7-6, the J call TRBJ1-5; no definite D call. The CDR3 loop spans 13 amino acids. Germline V gives CDR1 SGHVS, CDR2 FNYEAQ.

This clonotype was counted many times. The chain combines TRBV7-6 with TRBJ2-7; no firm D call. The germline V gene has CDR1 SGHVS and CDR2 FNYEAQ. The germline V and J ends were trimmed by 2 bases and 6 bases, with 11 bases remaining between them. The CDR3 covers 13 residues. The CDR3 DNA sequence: TGTGCCAGCAGCTTACTGGGATCAGGCGAGCAGTACTTC. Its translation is CASSLLGSGEQYF.

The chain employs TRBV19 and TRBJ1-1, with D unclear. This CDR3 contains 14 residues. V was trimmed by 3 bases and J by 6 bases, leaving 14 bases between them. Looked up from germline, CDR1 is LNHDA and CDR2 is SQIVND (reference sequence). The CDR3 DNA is TGTGCCAGTAGTATCCTACCGAAGGGTCCTGAAGCTTTCTTT. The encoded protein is CASSILPKGPEAFF.

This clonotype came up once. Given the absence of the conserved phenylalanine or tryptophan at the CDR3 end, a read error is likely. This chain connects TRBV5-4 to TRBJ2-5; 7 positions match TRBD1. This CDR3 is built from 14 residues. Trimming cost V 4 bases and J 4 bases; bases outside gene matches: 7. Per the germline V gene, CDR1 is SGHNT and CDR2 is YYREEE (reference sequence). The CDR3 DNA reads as TGTGCCAGCAGCGAGGACAGGAGAGGAGAGACCCAGTACTTA. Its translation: CASSEDRRGETQYL.

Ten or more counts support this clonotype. The DNA for the CDR3 is TGTGCCAGCAGCTTAGCTAGGGTGGATACGCAGTATTTT. Its protein product is CASSLARVDTQYF. The J gene is TRBJ2-3, the V gene TRBV7-2; unclear D gene. Germline lookup yields CDR1 SGHTA and CDR2 FQGNSA. Trimming took off 0 bases at V and 6 bases at J, with 7 bases between the two ends. The CDR3 has 13 amino acids.

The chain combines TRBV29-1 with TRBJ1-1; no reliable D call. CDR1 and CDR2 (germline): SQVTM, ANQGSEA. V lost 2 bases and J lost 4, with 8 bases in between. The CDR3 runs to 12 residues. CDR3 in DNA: TGCAGCGTTGAAAAGGGTTCCACTGAAGCTTTCTTT. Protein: CSVEKGSTEAFF.

The CDR3 protein is CASTTSRAGGQTQYF. The CDR3 nucleotides read TGTGCCAGTACGACCAGCAGGGCGGGCGGACAGACCCAGTACTTC. V and J are TRBV19 and TRBJ2-5; D is tentatively TRBD1 or TRBD2 (5 bases each). V lost 7 bases and J 6 bases, leaving 21 bases between the germline ends. The CDR3 is 15 amino acids. CDR1 and CDR2 from the germline V gene are LNHDA and SQIVND (reference sequence).

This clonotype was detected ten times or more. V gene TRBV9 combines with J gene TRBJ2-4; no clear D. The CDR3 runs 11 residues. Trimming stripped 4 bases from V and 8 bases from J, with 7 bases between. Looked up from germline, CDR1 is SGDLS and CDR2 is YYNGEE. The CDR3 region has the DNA TGTGCCAGCAGCTTATCCGACATTCAGTACTTC. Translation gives CASSLSDIQYF.

The CDR3 DNA follows: TGCAGCGTTGAAGAAGGTCGTCGGGTGTTGGGGAATGGCTACACCTTC. Encoded protein: CSVEEGRRVLGNGYTF. The V and J genes are TRBV29-1 and TRBJ1-2; no definite D call. The V and J ends lost 0 bases and 6 bases respectively, with 20 bases between them. The CDR3 loop spans 16 amino acids. Germline CDR1 and CDR2: SQVTM and ANQGSEA.

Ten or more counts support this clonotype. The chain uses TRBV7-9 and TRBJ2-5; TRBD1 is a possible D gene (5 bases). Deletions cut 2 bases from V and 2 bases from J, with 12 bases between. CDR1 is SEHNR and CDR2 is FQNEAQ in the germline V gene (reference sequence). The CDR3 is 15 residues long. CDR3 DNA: TGTGCCAGCAGCTTATTGACAGATACACAAGAGACCCAGTACTTC. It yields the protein CASSLLTDTQETQYF. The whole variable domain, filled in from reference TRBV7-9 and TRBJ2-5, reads DTGVSQNPRHKITKRGQNVTFRCDPISEHNRLYWYRQTLGQGPEFLTYFQNEAQLEKSRLLSDRFSAERPKGSFSTLEIQRTEQGDSAMYLCASSLLTDTQETQYFGPGTRLLVL.

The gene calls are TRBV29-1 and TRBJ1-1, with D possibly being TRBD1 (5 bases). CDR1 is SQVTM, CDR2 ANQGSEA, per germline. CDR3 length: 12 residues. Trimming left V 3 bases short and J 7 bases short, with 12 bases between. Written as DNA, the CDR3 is TGCAGCGTTGATGGACATGCGGGTGAAGCTTTCTTT. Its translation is CSVDGHAGEAFF. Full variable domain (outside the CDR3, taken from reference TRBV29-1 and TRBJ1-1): SAVISQKPSRDICQRGTSLTIQCQVDSQVTMMFWYRQQPGQSLTLIATANQGSEATYESGFVIDKFPISRPNLTFSTLTVSNMSPEDSSIYLCSVDGHAGEAFFGQGTRLTVV.

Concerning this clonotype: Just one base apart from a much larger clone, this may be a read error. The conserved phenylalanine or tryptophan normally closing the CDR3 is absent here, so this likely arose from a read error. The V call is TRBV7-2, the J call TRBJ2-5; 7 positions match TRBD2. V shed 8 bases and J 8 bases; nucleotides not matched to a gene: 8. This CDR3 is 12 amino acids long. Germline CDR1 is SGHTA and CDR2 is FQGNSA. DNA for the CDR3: TGTGCCAGCGCAGCGGGGACCGGAACCCAGTACTTA. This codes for CASAAGTGTQYL.

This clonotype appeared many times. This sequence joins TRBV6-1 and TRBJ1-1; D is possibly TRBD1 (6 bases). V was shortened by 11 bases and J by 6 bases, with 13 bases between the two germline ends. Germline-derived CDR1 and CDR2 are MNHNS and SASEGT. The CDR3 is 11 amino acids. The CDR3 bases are TGTGCCGGTAGGGGGATGTCTGAAGCTTTCTTT. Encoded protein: CAGRGMSEAFF.